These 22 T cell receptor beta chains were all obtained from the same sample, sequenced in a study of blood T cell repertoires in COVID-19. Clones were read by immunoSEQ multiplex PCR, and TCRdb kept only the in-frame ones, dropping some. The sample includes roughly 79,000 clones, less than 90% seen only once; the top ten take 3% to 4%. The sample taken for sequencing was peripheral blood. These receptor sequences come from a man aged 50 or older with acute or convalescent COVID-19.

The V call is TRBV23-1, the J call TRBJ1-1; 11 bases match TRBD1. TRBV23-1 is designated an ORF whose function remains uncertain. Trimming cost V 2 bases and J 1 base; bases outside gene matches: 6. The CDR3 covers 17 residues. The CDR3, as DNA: TGCGCCAGCAGTCAACGGGGACAGGGGGGCACGAACACTGAAGCTTTCTTT. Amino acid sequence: CASSQRGQGGTNTEAFF.

CDR3 loop: CAISESTSVYGYTF. The CDR3, as DNA: TGTGCCATCAGTGAGTCGACGAGCGTATATGGCTACACCTTC. V is TRBV10-3 and J is TRBJ1-2; D unclear. Germline V lookup: CDR1 ENHRY, CDR2 SYGVKD. V gave up 0 bases and J gave up 5 bases, with 10 bases separating them. There are 14 residues in the CDR3.

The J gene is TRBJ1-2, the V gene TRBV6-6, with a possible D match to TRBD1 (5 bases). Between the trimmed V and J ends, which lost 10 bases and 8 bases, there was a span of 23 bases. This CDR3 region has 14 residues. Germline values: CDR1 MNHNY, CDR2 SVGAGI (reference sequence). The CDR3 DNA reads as TGTGCCACCTGCCAGGGCCCCCTTTGCTGGGGCTACACCTTC. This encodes CATCQGPLCWGYTF.

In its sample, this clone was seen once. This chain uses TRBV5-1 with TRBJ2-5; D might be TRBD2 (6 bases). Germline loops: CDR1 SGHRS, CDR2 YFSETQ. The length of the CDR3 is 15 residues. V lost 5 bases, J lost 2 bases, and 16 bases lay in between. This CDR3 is CASRRETQLQETQYF. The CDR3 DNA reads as TGCGCCAGCAGACGGGAGACCCAACTGCAAGAGACCCAGTACTTC.

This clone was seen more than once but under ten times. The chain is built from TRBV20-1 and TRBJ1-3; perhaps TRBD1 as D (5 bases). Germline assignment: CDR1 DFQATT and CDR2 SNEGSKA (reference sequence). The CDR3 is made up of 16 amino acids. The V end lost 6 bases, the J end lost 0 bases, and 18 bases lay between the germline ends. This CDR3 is CSASSRGEPSGNTIYF. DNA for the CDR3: TGCAGTGCGAGTAGTCGGGGGGAACCCTCTGGAAACACCATATATTTT.

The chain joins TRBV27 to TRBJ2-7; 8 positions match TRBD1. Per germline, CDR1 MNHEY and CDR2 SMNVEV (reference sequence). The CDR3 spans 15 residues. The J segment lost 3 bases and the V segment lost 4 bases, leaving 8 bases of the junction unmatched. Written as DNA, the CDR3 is TGTGCCAGCAGTTCCACCGGACAGGGCTTCTACGAGCAGTACTTC. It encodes CASSSTGQGFYEQYF.

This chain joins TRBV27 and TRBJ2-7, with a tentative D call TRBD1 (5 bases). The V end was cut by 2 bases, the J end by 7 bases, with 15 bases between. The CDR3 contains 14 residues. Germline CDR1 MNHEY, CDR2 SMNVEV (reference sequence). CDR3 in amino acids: CASSLAAGPEEQYF. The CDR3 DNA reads TGTGCCAGCAGTTTAGCTGCAGGGCCGGAAGAGCAGTACTTC.

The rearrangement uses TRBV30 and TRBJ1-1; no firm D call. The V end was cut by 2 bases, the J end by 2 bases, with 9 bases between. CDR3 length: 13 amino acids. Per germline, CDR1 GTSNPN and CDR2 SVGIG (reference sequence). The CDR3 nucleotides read TGTGCCTGGAGTACGACAAGAAACACTGAAGCTTTCTTT. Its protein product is CAWSTTRNTEAFF.

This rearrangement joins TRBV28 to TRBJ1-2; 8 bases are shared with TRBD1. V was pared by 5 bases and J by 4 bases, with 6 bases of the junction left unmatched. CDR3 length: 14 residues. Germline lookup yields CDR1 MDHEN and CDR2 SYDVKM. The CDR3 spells CASSLGDRTYGYTF. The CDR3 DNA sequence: TGTGCCAGCAGTCTCGGGGACAGGACCTATGGCTACACCTTC.

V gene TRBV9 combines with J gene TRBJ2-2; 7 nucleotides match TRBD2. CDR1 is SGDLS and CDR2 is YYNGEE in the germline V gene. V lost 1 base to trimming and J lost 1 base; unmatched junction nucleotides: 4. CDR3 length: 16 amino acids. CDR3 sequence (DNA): TGTGCCAGCAGCGTACGCGGGGGACTGAACACCGGGGAGCTGTTTTTT. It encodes CASSVRGGLNTGELFF. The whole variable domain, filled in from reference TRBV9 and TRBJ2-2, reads DSGVTQTPKHLITATGQRVTLRCSPRSGDLSVYWYQQSLDQGLQFLIQYYNGEERAKGNILERFSAQQFPDLHSELNLSSLELGDSALYFCASSVRGGLNTGELFFGEGSRLTVL.

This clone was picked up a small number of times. The CDR3 nucleotides read TGTGCCAGCCTACCTCGCGGGGCGGTTGGCTACACCTTC. The encoded protein is CASLPRGAVGYTF. This rearrangement joins TRBV6-5 to TRBJ1-2, with a tentative D call TRBD1 (5 bases). CDR1 MNHEY and CDR2 SVGAGI come from the germline V gene. The CDR3 spans 13 residues. V was pared by 8 bases and J by 7 bases, with 17 bases between.

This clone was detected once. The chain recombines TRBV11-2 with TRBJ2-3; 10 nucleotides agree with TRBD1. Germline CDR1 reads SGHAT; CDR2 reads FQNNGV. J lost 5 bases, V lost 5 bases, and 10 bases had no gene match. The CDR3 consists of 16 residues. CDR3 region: CASSNRDRGAGDTQYF. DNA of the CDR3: TGTGCCAGCAGCAACCGGGACAGGGGAGCGGGAGATACGCAGTATTTT.

CDR3 nucleotides: TGTGCCAGCAGTTGGACAGGGAATCAGCCCCAGCATTTT. This codes for CASSWTGNQPQHF. The chain has TRBV12-3 or TRBV12-4 and TRBJ1-5; 8 nucleotides align to TRBD1. The CDR3 contains 13 residues. The junction had 0 bases not matched to a gene; V was cut back by 4 bases and J by 4 bases.

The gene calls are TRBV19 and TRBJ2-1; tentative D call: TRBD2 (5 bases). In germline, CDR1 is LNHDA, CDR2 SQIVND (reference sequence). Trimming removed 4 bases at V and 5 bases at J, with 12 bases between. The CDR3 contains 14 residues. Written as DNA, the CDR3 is TGTGCCAGTAGTAATACGGGAATTGACAATGAGCAGTTCTTC. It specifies CASSNTGIDNEQFF. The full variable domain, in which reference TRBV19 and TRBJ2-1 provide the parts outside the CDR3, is DGGITQSPKYLFRKEGQNVTLSCEQNLNHDAMYWYRQDPGQGLRLIYYSQIVNDFQKGDIAEGYSVSREKKESFPLTVTSAQKNPTAFYLCASSNTGIDNEQFFGPGTRLTVL.

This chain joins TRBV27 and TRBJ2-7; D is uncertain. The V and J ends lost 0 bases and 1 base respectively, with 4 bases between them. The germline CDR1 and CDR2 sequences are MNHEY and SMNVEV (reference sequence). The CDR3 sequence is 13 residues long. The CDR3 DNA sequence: TGTGCCAGCAGTTTATCCCCGTCCTACGAGCAGTACTTC. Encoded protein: CASSLSPSYEQYF.

As DNA, the CDR3 is TGTGCCAGCAGTGACTTCGGGTATAGCACAGATACGCAGTATTTT. Residues: CASSDFGYSTDTQYF. The V call is TRBV6-4, the J call TRBJ2-3; D not certain. Trimming removed 1 base at V and 0 bases at J, with 8 bases between. This CDR3 contains 15 residues. Germline V gene lookup returns CDR1 MRHNA and CDR2 SNTAGT.

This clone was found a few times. The CDR3 DNA reads as TGTGCCTGGAGTGAAAACAGTGATCAGCCCCAGCATTTT. Amino acids: CAWSENSDQPQHF. This rearrangement joins TRBV30 to TRBJ1-5; D is undetermined. Trimming cost V 1 base and J 5 bases, with 9 bases left between them. CDR1 and CDR2 (germline): GTSNPN, SVGIG (reference sequence). This CDR3 has 13 amino acids.

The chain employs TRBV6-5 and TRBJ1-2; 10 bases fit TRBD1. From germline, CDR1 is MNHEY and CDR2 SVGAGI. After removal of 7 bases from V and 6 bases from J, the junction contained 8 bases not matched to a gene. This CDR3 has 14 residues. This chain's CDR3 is CASIPGQGGDGYTF. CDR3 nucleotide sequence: TGTGCCAGCATTCCAGGACAGGGGGGGGATGGCTACACCTTC.

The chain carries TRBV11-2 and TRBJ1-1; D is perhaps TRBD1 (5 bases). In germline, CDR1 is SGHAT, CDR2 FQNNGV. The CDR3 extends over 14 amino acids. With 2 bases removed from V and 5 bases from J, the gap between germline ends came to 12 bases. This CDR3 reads CASSLPAGRTEAFF. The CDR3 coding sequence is TGTGCCAGCAGCTTACCGGCAGGGCGGACTGAAGCTTTCTTT.

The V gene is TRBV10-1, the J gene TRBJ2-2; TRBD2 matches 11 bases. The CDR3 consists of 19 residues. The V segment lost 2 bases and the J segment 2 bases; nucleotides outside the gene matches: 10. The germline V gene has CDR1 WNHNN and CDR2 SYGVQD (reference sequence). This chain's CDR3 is CASSEDFIGTSGNTGELFF. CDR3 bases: TGCGCCAGCAGTGAGGACTTTATTGGGACTAGCGGAAACACCGGGGAGCTGTTTTTT.

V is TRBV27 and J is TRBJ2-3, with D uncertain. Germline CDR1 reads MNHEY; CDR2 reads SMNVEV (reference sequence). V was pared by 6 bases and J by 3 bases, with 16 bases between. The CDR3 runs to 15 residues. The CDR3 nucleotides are TGTGCCAGCAGGGTCTATATGCTGCAAACAGATACGCAGTATTTT. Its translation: CASRVYMLQTDTQYF.

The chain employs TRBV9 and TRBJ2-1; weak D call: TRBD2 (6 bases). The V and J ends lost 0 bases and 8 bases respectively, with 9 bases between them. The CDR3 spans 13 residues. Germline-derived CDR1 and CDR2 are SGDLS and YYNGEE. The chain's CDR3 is CASSVAGVYEQFF. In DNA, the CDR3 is TGTGCCAGCAGCGTAGCGGGGGTCTATGAGCAGTTCTTC.